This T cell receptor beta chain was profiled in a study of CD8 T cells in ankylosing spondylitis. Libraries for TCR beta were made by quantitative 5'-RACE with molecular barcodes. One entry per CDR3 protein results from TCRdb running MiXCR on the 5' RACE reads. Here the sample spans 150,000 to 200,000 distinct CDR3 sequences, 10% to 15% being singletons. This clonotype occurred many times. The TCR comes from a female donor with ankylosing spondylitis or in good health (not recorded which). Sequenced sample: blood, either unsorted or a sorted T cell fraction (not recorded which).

CDR3: CSAPPRTSNEQFF. The CDR3 bases are TGCAGTGCTCCACCCCGGACGAGTAATGAGCAGTTCTTC. This chain connects TRBV20-1 to TRBJ2-1; D is unclear. This CDR3 spans 13 amino acids. CDR1 is DFQATT and CDR2 is SNEGSKA in the germline V gene (reference sequence). Trimming shortened V by 5 bases and J by 7 bases, and 15 bases separated the two germline ends.